This T cell receptor beta chain was profiled in a study of regulatory T cells in long-lasting Graves disease. HTBI primers from iRepertoire and Arm-PCR of CDR3 regions yielded the TCR beta libraries. TCRdb itself ran the multiplex PCR reads through MiXCR, one entry per CDR3 protein. The sample holds fewer than 550,000 distinct CDR3 sequences, around 15% seen once. CDR3 size: 15 residues. Germline V gene lookup returns CDR1 MNHEY and CDR2 SMNVEV (reference sequence). Trimming pared 6 bases from V and 6 bases from J, leaving 20 bases between. Documented time point: newly diagnosed GD, antithyroid drugs for less than 3 months. Preparation of the TCR library used RNA extracted from PBMCs. The sample was also reused in another study, on T cells in Graves' hyperthyroidism and ophthalmopathy. That source reports: TCR CDR3 underwent first-round RT-PCR with the HTBI primer set.

The gene calls are TRBV27 and TRBJ1-1; D is ambiguous. Source: peripheral blood mononuclear cells (PBMCs), taken at new diagnosis, from a patient treated with antithyroid drugs. The origin of this receptor is a woman aged 18-29 years with Graves disease. The CDR3 is CASRHDRAGSAEAFF. The CDR3 DNA sequence: TGTGCCAGCAGGCATGATCGGGCGGGTTCCGCTGAAGCTTTCTTT.